A single sample gave rise to the 3 T cell receptor beta chains below, sequenced in a study of cytomegalovirus exposure and HLA in healthy donors. The PCR ran on 60 Vbeta and 13 Jbeta primers. Generated by immunoSEQ multiplex PCR, the TCRdb table keeps only in-frame clones and is missing some. The ten most abundant clones cover about 11% of a sample with 45,000 to 55,000 clones. Sequenced input: PBMCs. All receptors derive from a woman aged 45-59 years in good health and CMV-seropositive.

CDR3 sequence: CASSLVDRLNTEAFF. The CDR3 DNA follows: TGTGCCAGCAGCTTGGTCGACAGGCTGAACACTGAAGCTTTCTTT. The chain joins TRBV5-6 to TRBJ1-1, with D possibly matching TRBD1 (6 bases). CDR3 length equals 15 residues. Germline CDR1 is SGHDT and CDR2 is YYEEEE. V shed 0 bases and J shed 0 bases, with 9 bases lying between them.

The chain has TRBV19 and TRBJ1-1; maybe TRBD1 (6 bases). Looked up from germline, CDR1 is LNHDA and CDR2 is SQIVND (reference sequence). The CDR3 loop spans 15 amino acids. V was cut by 2 bases and J by 0 bases, with 10 bases left in between. CDR3 amino acids: CASSIQGPLNTEAFF. DNA for the CDR3: TGTGCCAGTAGTATACAGGGGCCCCTGAACACTGAAGCTTTCTTT.

The rearrangement uses TRBV30 and TRBJ1-1, with TRBD1 as a possible D gene (6 bases). Deletions cut 1 base from V and 8 bases from J, with 14 bases between. This CDR3 is 13 amino acids long. Germline-derived CDR1 and CDR2 are GTSNPN and SVGIG (reference sequence). CDR3 sequence reads: CAWSDRALGEAFF. In nucleotides, the CDR3 is TGTGCCTGGAGTGACAGGGCACTAGGAGAAGCTTTCTTT.